What follows are 6 T cell receptor beta chains derived from one specimen sequenced in a study of blood T cell repertoires in COVID-19. The data were produced by immunoSEQ multiplex PCR, yet TCRdb's version contains in-frame clones alone and is incomplete. The sample consists of 250,000 or so clones, 87% of them appearing once. Specimen: PBMCs or T cells enriched from blood (not recorded which). Receptor source: a young man who had recovered from COVID-19.

V gene TRBV4-2 combines with J gene TRBJ1-1; D is ambiguous. V was trimmed by 2 bases and J by 3 bases, leaving 16 bases between them. Germline loops: CDR1 LGHNA, CDR2 YNFKEQ. The CDR3 consists of 16 residues. CDR3 coding DNA: TGTGCCAGCAGCCAACCCCTTCTGAGGGAGGACACTGAAGCTTTCTTT. Translated, it gives CASSQPLLREDTEAFF.

In nucleotides, the CDR3 is TGTGCCAGCAGCCCAGTCCCAGGCGCTGAAGCTTTCTTT. This translates into CASSPVPGAEAFF. The chain employs TRBV4-2 and TRBJ1-1; unclear D gene. This CDR3 spans 13 amino acids. Germline V gives CDR1 LGHNA, CDR2 YNFKEQ. V was trimmed by 4 bases and J by 6 bases, leaving 12 bases between them.

This clone was picked up a small number of times. In DNA form, the CDR3 reads TGTGCCAGCGGTCCGGGACACTACTATGGCTACACCTTC. Translated: CASGPGHYYGYTF. The gene calls are TRBV7-9 and TRBJ1-2; possibly TRBD1 for D (6 bases). This CDR3 contains 13 residues. Germline V CDR1 and CDR2: SEHNR, FQNEAQ (reference sequence). The ends were cut back, 8 bases at V and 3 bases at J, with 13 bases in the middle. Full variable domain (missing parts from reference TRBV7-9 and TRBJ1-2): DTGVSQNPRHKITKRGQNVTFRCDPISEHNRLYWYRQTLGQGPEFLTYFQNEAQLEKSRLLSDRFSAERPKGSFSTLEIQRTEQGDSAMYLCASGPGHYYGYTFGSGTRLTVV.

The chain is built from TRBV10-3 and TRBJ1-3, with D tentatively TRBD1 (5 bases). The germline V and J ends were trimmed by 7 bases and 2 bases, with 12 bases remaining between them. In germline, CDR1 is ENHRY, CDR2 SYGVKD. The CDR3 loop spans 14 amino acids. CDR3 protein: CAIISGFPGNTIYF. CDR3 DNA sequence: TGTGCCATCATTTCAGGGTTTCCTGGAAACACCATATATTTT.

This chain connects TRBV4-2 to TRBJ1-5; 12 nucleotides align to TRBD1. The V gene end was trimmed by 2 bases and the J gene end by 4 bases; junction bases not matched to a gene: 24. This CDR3 spans 23 amino acids. CDR1 is LGHNA and CDR2 is YNFKEQ in the germline V gene. The CDR3 spells CASSQKGWGQGAQICYQNQPQHF. DNA of the CDR3: TGTGCCAGCAGCCAAAAGGGCTGGGGACAGGGGGCGCAGATTTGTTATCAAAATCAGCCCCAGCATTTT.

The chain carries TRBV5-1 and TRBJ2-7; 7 bases fit TRBD1. With V trimmed by 6 bases and J by 5 bases, 5 bases remained unmatched. Germline V gene data show CDR1 as SGHRS and CDR2 as YFSETQ. CDR3 length equals 12 residues. Written as DNA, the CDR3 is TGCGCCAGCACCCCGGACAGGCACGAGCAGTACTTC. Translation gives CASTPDRHEQYF.